A single sample is the source of the 10 T cell receptor beta chains below, sequenced in a study of tissue T cells after allogeneic stem cell transplantation. Measured with immunoSEQ multiplex PCR; TCRdb has only the in-frame clones, and not every one. There are about 17,000 clones in the sample; just over 70% occur only once, and about 1% lies in the top ten. Sequencing input: spleen. These receptors were obtained from a female BALB/c mouse in good health. As its MHC haplotype, the strain has H2-d.

In the case of this clone: Genes and germline are mouse. With the read ending 1 residue before the CDR3 end, the germline J gene is used to fill in that end. This chain connects TRBV13-1 to TRBJ2-7; no firm D call. Trimming shortened V by 7 bases and J by 0 bases, and 11 bases separated the two germline ends. Germline CDR1 NSHNY, CDR2 SYGAGN. CDR3 length: 13 amino acids. The covered CDR3 bases are TGTGCCAGCGGTGTCCGGAGCTCCTATGAACAGTAC. Residues: CASGVRSSYEQY. The CDR3 in full is CASGVRSSYEQYF.

A single count supports this clone. The gene names given are mouse names. Read data end 1 residue before the CDR3 end; the end is taken from the germline J gene. The chain joins TRBV13-2 to TRBJ1-2; 9 nucleotides match TRBD1. Germline-derived CDR1 and CDR2 are NNHNN and SYGAGS (reference sequence). Trimming at V came to 2 bases and at J to 2 bases, leaving 4 bases not matched to a gene. The CDR3 loop spans 15 amino acids. The CDR3: CASGEKTGGNSDYTF. The CDR3 bases that were read are TGTGCCAGCGGTGAGAAGACAGGGGGGAACTCCGACTACACC.

Details on this clone: The genes are named according to mouse. The observed sequence ends 1 residue before the CDR3 terminus, with the missing tail filled in from the germline J gene. The chain links TRBV2 to TRBJ2-5, with 7 bases lining up with TRBD2. V was clipped by 0 bases and J by 2 bases; unmatched bases: 2. This CDR3 has 15 amino acids. CDR1 LGHNA and CDR2 YSYQKL come from the germline V gene. The sequenced part of the CDR3 DNA is TGTGCCAGCAGCCAAGAACTGGGGATCCAAGACACCCAGTAC. Its protein is CASSQELGIQDTQY. The whole CDR3 protein reads CASSQELGIQDTQYF. Based on the CDR3 plus reference TRBV2 and TRBJ2-5, the full variable domain is DPKIIQKPKYLVAVTGSEKILICEQYLGHNAMYWYRQSAKKPLEFMFSYSYQKLMDNQTASSRFQPQSSKKNHLDLQITALKPDDSATYFCASSQELGIQDTQYFGPGTRLLVL.

Note on this clone: Genes and germline come from the mouse. The read terminates 1 residue before the CDR3 end, so the remaining end is supplied by the germline J gene. The chain recombines TRBV5 with TRBJ1-6, with a possible D match to TRBD1 (6 bases). TRBJ1-6 is an open reading frame, and its role is uncertain. Germline CDR1 LGHNA, CDR2 YNLKQL (reference sequence). This CDR3 is built from 17 residues. The V end was cut by 0 bases, the J end by 0 bases, with 9 bases between. The CDR3 loop reads CASSQDLGASYNSPLYF. The sequenced part of the CDR3 DNA is TGTGCCAGCAGCCAAGATCTGGGGGCTTCCTATAATTCGCCCCTCTAC.

In the case of this clone: The listed genes are named as in mouse. Coverage ceases 1 residue before the CDR3 finishes, and the germline J gene fills in the end. This sequence joins TRBV2 and TRBJ1-4; the D is unclear. Germline V gene lookup returns CDR1 LGHNA and CDR2 YSYQKL. This CDR3 has 11 residues. Trimming removed 3 bases at V and 4 bases at J, with 0 bases between. The CDR3 loop reads CASSHNERLFF. Incomplete CDR3 DNA: TGTGCCAGCAGCCACAACGAAAGATTATTT.

With regard to this clone: Gene and germline names: mouse. The DNA read from the CDR3 is TGTGCCAGCAGCCCAAGAACGGACAGGACAGAAGTCTTC. It encodes CASSPRTDRTEVF. The full CDR3 is CASSPRTDRTEVFF. V usage is TRBV5 and J usage is TRBJ1-1; 7 bases are shared with TRBD1. The read ends 1 residue shy of where the CDR3 ends; the end is completed using the germline J gene. Germline assignment: CDR1 LGHNA and CDR2 YNLKQL (reference sequence). CDR3 size: 14 residues. J lost 5 bases, V lost 4 bases, and 7 bases had no gene match.

On this clone itself: Gene and germline names: mouse. The CDR3 end falls 1 residue outside the read, so it is completed with the germline J gene. This sequence joins TRBV4 and TRBJ2-1; the match to TRBD2 covers 11 bases. CDR3 length: 14 residues. Germline CDR1 LGHDT, CDR2 YNNKQL (reference sequence). Germline trimming cut 5 bases from V and 6 bases from J; bases unmatched to any gene: 3. The part of the CDR3 DNA that was read is TGTGCCAGCAGCCGGGACTGGGGGATTGCTGAGCAGTTC. Amino acid sequence: CASSRDWGIAEQF. The CDR3 as a whole reads CASSRDWGIAEQFF.

This clone occurred a few times. The gene names given are mouse names. The read halts 1 residue ahead of the CDR3 end, with the missing end drawn from the germline J gene. The chain has TRBV13-2 and TRBJ2-7; 8 nucleotides align to TRBD2. CDR3 length: 13 amino acids. Germline V lookup: CDR1 NNHNN, CDR2 SYGAGS (reference sequence). Trimming took 0 bases from V and 7 from J; bases not matched to a gene: 3. CDR3 residues: CASGDARGGEQYF. The CDR3 DNA, read in part, is TGTGCCAGCGGTGATGCTCGGGGGGGCGAACAGTAC.

As for this clone: Each gene name is a mouse one. CDR3 DNA (partial): TGTGCCAGCAGAGCCGGGACAGAAGTCTTC. Translating it yields CASRAGTEVF. The CDR3 as a whole reads CASRAGTEVFF. The V and J genes are TRBV13-3 and TRBJ1-1; D is unclear. The read terminates 1 residue before the CDR3 end, so the remaining end is supplied by the germline J gene. Trimming shortened V by 5 bases and J by 5 bases, and 7 bases separated the two germline ends. CDR1 and CDR2 (germline): NNHDY, SYVADS. CDR3 length: 11 amino acids.

About this clone: Gene labels here are mouse ones. The read comes to an end 1 residue before the CDR3 does, leaving the germline J gene to fill in the end. The chain combines TRBV14 with TRBJ2-4; D possibly corresponds to TRBD1 (6 bases). The germline V gene has CDR1 SGHDT and CDR2 FRDEAV. The ends were cut back, 1 base at V and 0 bases at J, with 9 bases in the middle. This CDR3 is 15 amino acids long. The CDR3 region is CASSFPDSSQNTLYF. Incomplete CDR3 DNA: TGTGCCAGCAGTTTCCCGGACAGTAGTCAAAACACCTTGTAC.